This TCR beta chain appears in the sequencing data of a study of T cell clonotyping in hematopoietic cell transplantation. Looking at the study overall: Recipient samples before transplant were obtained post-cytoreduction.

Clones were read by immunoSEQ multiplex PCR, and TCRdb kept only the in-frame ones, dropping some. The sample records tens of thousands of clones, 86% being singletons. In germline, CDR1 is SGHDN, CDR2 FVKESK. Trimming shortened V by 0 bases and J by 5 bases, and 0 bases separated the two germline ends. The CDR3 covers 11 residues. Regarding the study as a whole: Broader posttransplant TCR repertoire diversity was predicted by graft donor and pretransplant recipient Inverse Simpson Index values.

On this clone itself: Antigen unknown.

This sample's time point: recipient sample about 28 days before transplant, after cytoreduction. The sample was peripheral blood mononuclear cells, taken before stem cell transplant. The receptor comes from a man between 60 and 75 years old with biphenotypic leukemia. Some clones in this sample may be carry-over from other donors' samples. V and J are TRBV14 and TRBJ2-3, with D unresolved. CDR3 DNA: TGTGCCAGCAGCCAAGAAGATACGCAGTATTTT. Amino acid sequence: CASSQEDTQYF.